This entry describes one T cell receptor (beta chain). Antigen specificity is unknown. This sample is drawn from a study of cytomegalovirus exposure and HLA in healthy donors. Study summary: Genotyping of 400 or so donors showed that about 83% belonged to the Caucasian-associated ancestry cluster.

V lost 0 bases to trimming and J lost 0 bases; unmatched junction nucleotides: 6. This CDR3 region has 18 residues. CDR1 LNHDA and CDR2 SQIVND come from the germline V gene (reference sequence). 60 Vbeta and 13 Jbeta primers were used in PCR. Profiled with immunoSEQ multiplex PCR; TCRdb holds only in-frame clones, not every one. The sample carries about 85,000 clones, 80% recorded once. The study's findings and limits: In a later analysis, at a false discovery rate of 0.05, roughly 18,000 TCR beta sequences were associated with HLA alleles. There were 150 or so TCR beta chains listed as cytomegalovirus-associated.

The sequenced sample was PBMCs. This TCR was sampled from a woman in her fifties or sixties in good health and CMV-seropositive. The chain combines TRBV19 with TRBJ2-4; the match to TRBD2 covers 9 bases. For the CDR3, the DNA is TGTGCCAGTAGTATAGAATTGGCTAGCGGGGTAGCCAAAAACATTCAGTACTTC. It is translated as CASSIELASGVAKNIQYF.